The next 13 T cell receptor beta chains were all read from a single sample in a study of shared clonotypes between healthy human individuals. Terminally differentiated effector memory CD45RA+ cells were excluded by CCR7 positive selection of CD45RO-negative cells. Generated by immunoSEQ multiplex PCR, the TCRdb table keeps only in-frame clones and is missing some. The top ten clones hold less than 0.25% of a sample with roughly 810,000 clones, 96% of them seen once. Sequenced sample: naive CD8+ T cells sorted from blood. These TCRs come from a man between 25 and 39 years old in good health.

This clone was seen a single time. V gene TRBV29-1 combines with J gene TRBJ2-1; D might be TRBD2 (6 bases). Trimming removed 0 bases at V and 2 bases at J, with 11 bases between. Germline CDR1 is SQVTM and CDR2 is ANQGSEA. The CDR3 is made up of 15 amino acids. CDR3 region: CSVEDPGDPYNEQFF. DNA of the CDR3: TGCAGCGTTGAAGATCCGGGGGACCCCTACAATGAGCAGTTCTTC.

The V gene is TRBV19, the J gene TRBJ2-1; unclear D gene. The CDR3 has 13 amino acids. Germline-derived CDR1 and CDR2 are LNHDA and SQIVND (reference sequence). Trimming cost V 8 bases and J 1 base, with 9 bases left between them. CDR3 coding DNA: TGTGCCAGTGGGCAAAGGTCCTACAATGAGCAGTTCTTC. Translated, it gives CASGQRSYNEQFF.

The chain recombines TRBV4-1 with TRBJ2-7, with D possibly matching TRBD2 (7 bases). This CDR3 is built from 15 residues. From germline, CDR1 is MGHRA and CDR2 YSYEKL. V lost 4 bases and J lost 2, with 15 bases in between. The CDR3 loop is CASSPRGGFTYEQYF. For the CDR3, the DNA is TGCGCCAGCAGCCCTAGGGGGGGATTCACCTACGAGCAGTACTTC.

The V gene is TRBV20-1, the J gene TRBJ2-7; D might be TRBD2 (6 bases). V was cut by 3 bases and J by 10 bases, with 10 bases left in between. The CDR3 covers 10 residues. Germline V lookup: CDR1 DFQATT, CDR2 SNEGSKA (reference sequence). CDR3 bases: TGCAGTGCTAGGGCGGGGTATCAGTACTTC. It translates to CSARAGYQYF.

J is TRBJ2-7 and V is TRBV2; TRBD2 aligns across 9 bases. The CDR3 runs to 15 residues. Trimming cost V 3 bases and J 0 bases; bases outside gene matches: 3. Germline lookup yields CDR1 SNHLY and CDR2 FYNNEI. The chain's CDR3 is CASSELAGSSYEQYF. CDR3 sequence (DNA): TGTGCCAGCAGTGAGCTAGCGGGAAGCTCCTACGAGCAGTACTTC.

This clone was seen a single time. V and J are TRBV7-9 and TRBJ2-7, with D uncertain. The CDR3 runs to 12 residues. The germline CDR1 and CDR2 sequences are SEHNR and FQNEAQ (reference sequence). V lost 5 bases to trimming and J lost 0 bases, with 5 bases between them. In DNA form, the CDR3 reads TGTGCCAGCAGCCCACTCTCCTACGAGCAGTACTTC. Protein product: CASSPLSYEQYF.

V gene TRBV5-1 combines with J gene TRBJ1-5, with 8 nucleotides matching TRBD1. This CDR3 comprises 16 residues. Germline CDR1 SGHRS, CDR2 YFSETQ. V was clipped by 5 bases and J by 0 bases; unmatched bases: 7. The CDR3 sequence: CASRGQGPLSNQPQHF. The CDR3 DNA reads as TGCGCCAGCAGAGGACAGGGCCCCCTTAGCAATCAGCCCCAGCATTTT.

The chain has TRBV9 and TRBJ2-3; D is perhaps TRBD1 or TRBD2 (5 bases each). The length of the CDR3 is 16 residues. Trimming took 1 base from V and 0 from J, leaving 12 bases between them. The V gene's germline CDR1 is SGDLS and CDR2 YYNGEE. CDR3 sequence: CASSVFGDGSTDTQYF. The CDR3, as DNA: TGTGCCAGCAGCGTATTTGGGGACGGAAGCACAGATACGCAGTATTTT.

This chain uses TRBV19 with TRBJ2-7, with TRBD1 identical over 10 bases. CDR3 length: 15 residues. Germline V gene sequence: CDR1 LNHDA, CDR2 SQIVND (reference sequence). V shed 3 bases, J shed 7 bases, and the junction held 9 bases outside the gene matches. The CDR3 DNA sequence: TGTGCCAGTAGTATGATCGACAGGGGGCTAGAGGAGCAGTACTTC. Its translation: CASSMIDRGLEEQYF.

The chain has TRBV27 and TRBJ2-5; the D gene is possibly TRBD2 (6 bases). Between the trimmed V and J ends, which lost 5 bases and 2 bases, there was a span of 12 bases. CDR1 and CDR2 from the germline V gene are MNHEY and SMNVEV (reference sequence). This CDR3 is built from 14 residues. CDR3 nucleotide sequence: TGTGCCAGCAGTCCGGGACTCCTGCAAGAGACCCAGTACTTC. Its protein product is CASSPGLLQETQYF.

This sequence joins TRBV9 and TRBJ2-7, with D perhaps matching TRBD2 (6 bases). The germline gives CDR1 SGDLS, CDR2 YYNGEE. Between the trimmed V and J ends, which lost 5 bases and 5 bases, there was a span of 17 bases. The CDR3 length is 14 residues. CDR3 sequence reads: CASSTRDWIDEQYF. Written as DNA, the CDR3 is TGTGCCAGCAGTACCAGGGACTGGATTGACGAGCAGTACTTC.

This clone was seen a single time. The same CDR3 can be traced to other DNA sequences in this sample. The CDR3 DNA sequence: TGTGCCAGCAGTTTAGGCGGGAGCCCCTACAATGAGCAGTTCTTC. It encodes CASSLGGSPYNEQFF. The chain uses TRBV27 and TRBJ2-1; TRBD2 matches at 7 bases. The ends lost 2 bases at V and 2 bases at J; junction bases unmatched: 3. Looked up from germline, CDR1 is MNHEY and CDR2 is SMNVEV (reference sequence). The length of the CDR3 is 15 residues.

CDR3 in DNA: TGTGCCAGCAGCCCGGACACGGGATACGAGCAGTACTTC. This gives the protein CASSPDTGYEQYF. The V gene is TRBV11-2, the J gene TRBJ2-7; D possibly matches TRBD1 or TRBD2 (5 bases each). V was shortened by 5 bases and J by 4 bases, with 12 bases between the two germline ends. The CDR3 length is 13 residues. In germline, CDR1 is SGHAT, CDR2 FQNNGV.